This T cell receptor beta chain was sequenced during a study of OX40 agonist ivuxolimab in advanced cancers. Whole-study results and caveats: Antigen specificity of clonally expanded peripheral T cells was not established. Certain nonresponding patients likewise had low normalized T-cell clonal expansion. In general, CD8+ T cells held more expanded clones than CD4+ did, on average.

Sequencing used immunoSEQ multiplex PCR; TCRdb keeps in-frame clones, though not all of them. In the table there are roughly 25,000 clones, roughly 90% of which are singletons. Autoimmune disease history or systemic immunosuppression led to patients being barred. This CDR3 is 17 amino acids long. The junction had 10 bases not matched to a gene; V was cut back by 5 bases and J by 1 base. Germline V gene sequence: CDR1 KGHSH, CDR2 LQKENI. In regard to this clone: Its cognate antigen is unknown.

The specimen comprised CD4+ or CD8+ T cells sorted from blood, sampled in a trial of the OX40 agonist ivuxolimab. This chain uses TRBV18 with TRBJ2-2; TRBD1 aligns across 7 bases. This TCR was sampled from an adult with an advanced solid tumor such as melanoma, head and neck, liver or kidney cancer. In DNA, the CDR3 is TGTGCCAGCTCATCTCCGGGGACAGACATGAACACCGGGGAGCTGTTTTTT. It codes for CASSSPGTDMNTGELFF.